The TCR beta chain under discussion was sequenced for a study of T-cell memory formation after mild COVID-19. MiXCR was run by TCRdb on the 5' RACE reads, yielding one entry per CDR3 protein. The table records about 350,000 distinct CDR3 sequences, approximately 15% of them present only once. In germline, CDR1 is SGHAT, CDR2 FQNNGV. The junction had 8 bases not matched to a gene; V was cut back by 7 bases and J by 5 bases. This CDR3 has 13 residues. What was sequenced was PBMCs or a T cell subset sorted from them (not recorded which). The chain links TRBV11-2 to TRBJ2-7; 7 bases agree with TRBD1. This receptor was taken from a man aged 18-30 years who had mild COVID-19 (a few samples of this study predate the infection). Cell type and time point are not known. The CDR3 DNA reads as TGTGCCAGCATACCGACAGGGTATCACGAGCAGTACTTC. It is translated as CASIPTGYHEQYF.